This T cell receptor (beta chain) was observed in a study of beta chain features in type 1 diabetes listed by TCRdb under 2018. The study in broad terms: Patients and healthy donors did not differ in mean age, gender distribution, total cell number or subset yield. A total of roughly 99,000,000 sorted cells were examined across all samples, and the number of cells per subset was strongly correlated with RNA yield. The study compared the TCRB repertoires of sorted circulating CD4+ T cell subsets in recently diagnosed type 1 diabetes patients with those in matched healthy donors. Regulatory and stem cell-like memory subsets were isolated from only 8 patients and about eight healthy donors, whereas naive and central memory subsets came from all 30 or so donors. General findings and caveats noted by the study authors: Patients with type 1 diabetes made fewer insertions and deleted more nucleotides at VDJ recombination sites, implying thymic rearrangement abnormalities. Type 1 diabetes patients showed a moderate but significant shortening of TCRB CDR3 length in all four CD4+ subsets. Sequencing cDNA rather than genomic DNA could over-represent highly expressing activated cells, although activation and CD3 levels did not differ between groups. Shorter templates might have been favored by PCR, but patient and control samples were amplified and corrected together, so both groups would have been affected equally by any skew. Because the HLA sub-analyses included only small numbers of individuals, any influence of HLA type on TCRB rearrangement was left unresolved. The naive, central memory and regulatory TCRB repertoires appeared to resemble one another more closely among patients than among healthy donors.

The CDR3 starts with the cysteine, ends with the phenylalanine, and has 15 residues. Left in the record is the CDR3 DNA by itself, 45 bases read in frame from the first base. V and J are truncated by 2 bases and 6 bases respectively, leaving an intervening sequence of 15 bases. From the germline V gene, CDR1 is SGHAT and CDR2 is FQNNGV. All of the isolated RNA was reverse transcribed with the High Capacity cDNA Reverse Transcription Kit, so expressed TCRB transcripts were sequenced. Deep immunoSEQ sequencing was applied to naive, central memory and regulatory T cell samples, giving an average of around 3.8 million total reads per sample. After sorted cells were lysed in RLT buffer, RNA was extracted with DNase-treated RNeasy Micro or Mini kits, with the choice depending on cell number. To prevent cross-contamination, every cell subset was processed on its own, while patient and healthy donor samples were processed together. TCRB sequences were amplified from cDNA with the immunoSEQ multiplex PCR, producing 87-bp fragments spanning the CDR3 region. Sequencing of the amplicons was done on the Illumina HiSeq platform. In the source study's methods: PCR bias was computationally corrected using synthetic template baselines, reads within Hamming distance 2 were collapsed, and singletons that could not be merged were discarded. Reads were aligned against IMGT so that V, D and J genes, CDR3 length and insertions or deletions at six rearrangement sites could be assigned. Within each subset, clonotype counts were normalized to the number of sorted cells before true diversity and Gini coefficients were calculated with the tcR R package. The overlap coefficient, calculated on TCRB nucleotide sequences, was used to quantify repertoire sharing. Here the immuneACCESS table is served through TCRdb, limited to in-frame sequences with V and J called. Missing clones are a known gap in these copies; in checked studies unresolved V genes cover under half, and the rest lacks a known reason. V and J calls and clone size are those listed in that table; D and trimming were worked out from the DNA. The table for this sample lists around 170,000 clones; roughly 10% of them were counted only once. Jointly, the top ten make up approximately 0.7% of the sample.

A single peripheral blood draw of around 120 mL on average was collected from each donor into heparinised tubes. A BD FACSAria II was used to sort naive, central memory, regulatory and stem cell-like memory CD4+ T cells with a panel that included CD45RO, CCR7, CD25, CD127, CD95 and CD27. A purity above 95% was achieved for all sorted populations. Right away, PBMCs were isolated by Lymphoprep density gradient centrifugation and were stained directly, with no culture step. So that batch effects would be minimized, each experiment stained and sorted samples in pairs, pairing one healthy donor with one patient. Points on this clone: Its antigen target is currently unknown. The sample holds no much larger clone one base away, and base qualities are not on file.

This TCR was recovered from a woman aged 25 to 39 with type 1 diabetes. The chain is assembled from TRBV11-2 and TRBJ2-3, and possibly TRBD1, on 6 matching bases. The sequenced sample was central memory CD4+ T cells from blood. The base sequence is TGTGCCAGCAGCTTAACTGGCCAGGGGTTGGATACGCAGTATTTT. This yields the protein CASSLTGQGLDTQYF.